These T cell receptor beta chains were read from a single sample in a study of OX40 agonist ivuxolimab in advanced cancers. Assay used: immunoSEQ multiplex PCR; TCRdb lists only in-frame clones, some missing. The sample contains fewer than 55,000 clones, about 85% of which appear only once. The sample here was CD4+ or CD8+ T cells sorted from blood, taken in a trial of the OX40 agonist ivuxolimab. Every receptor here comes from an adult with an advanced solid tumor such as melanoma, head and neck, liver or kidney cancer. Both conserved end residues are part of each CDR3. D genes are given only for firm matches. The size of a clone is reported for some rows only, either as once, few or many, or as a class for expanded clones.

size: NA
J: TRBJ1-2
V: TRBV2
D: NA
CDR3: CASSEAPFQGFRYTF
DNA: TGTGCCAGCAGTGAAGCGCCCTTTCAGGGATTTCGTTACACCTTC

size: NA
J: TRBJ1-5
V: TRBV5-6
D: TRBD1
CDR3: CASSLTRGVYSNQPQHF
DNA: TGTGCCAGCAGCTTAACCAGGGGGGTTTATAGCAATCAGCCCCAGCATTTT

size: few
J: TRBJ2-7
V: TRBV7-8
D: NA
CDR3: CASSPESGPLYEQYF
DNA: TGTGCCAGCAGCCCGGAGTCCGGGCCCCTCTACGAGCAGTACTTC

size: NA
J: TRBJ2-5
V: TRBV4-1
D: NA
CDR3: CASSQGRLGLQETQYF
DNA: TGCGCCAGCAGCCAAGGTCGGTTGGGGCTACAAGAGACCCAGTACTTC

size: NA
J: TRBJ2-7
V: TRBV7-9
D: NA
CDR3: CASSLAGAEYEQYF
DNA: TGTGCCAGCAGCTTAGCGGGAGCGGAATACGAGCAGTACTTC

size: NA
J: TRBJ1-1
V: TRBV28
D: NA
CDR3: CASSSTKNTEAFF
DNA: TGTGCCAGCAGTTCCACGAAGAACACTGAAGCTTTCTTT

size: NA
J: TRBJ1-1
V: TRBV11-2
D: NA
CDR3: CASSLFSGPTEAFF
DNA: TGTGCCAGCAGCTTATTTTCAGGGCCAACTGAAGCTTTCTTT

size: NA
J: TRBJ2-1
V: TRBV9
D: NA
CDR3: CASSVTFYNEQFF
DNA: TGTGCCAGCAGCGTCACTTTCTACAATGAGCAGTTCTTC

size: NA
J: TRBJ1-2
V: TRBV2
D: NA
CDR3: CASTKGAGHTRTF
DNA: TGTGCCAGCACGAAAGGGGCGGGACACACCAGAACCTTC

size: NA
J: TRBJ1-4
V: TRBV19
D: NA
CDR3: CASSIRQRTNEKLFF
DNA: TGTGCCAGTAGTATACGACAGAGAACTAATGAAAAACTGTTTTTT

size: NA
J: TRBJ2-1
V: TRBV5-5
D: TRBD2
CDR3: CASRLGLADYNEQFF
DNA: TGTGCCAGCAGGTTGGGACTAGCGGATTACAATGAGCAGTTCTTC

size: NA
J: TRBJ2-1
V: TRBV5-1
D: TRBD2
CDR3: CASSLLASSYNEQFF
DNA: TGCGCCAGCAGCTTACTAGCGAGCTCCTACAATGAGCAGTTCTTC

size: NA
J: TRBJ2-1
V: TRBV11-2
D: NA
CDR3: CASSLGSSYNEQFF
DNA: TGTGCCAGCAGCTTAGGTAGCTCCTACAATGAGCAGTTCTTC

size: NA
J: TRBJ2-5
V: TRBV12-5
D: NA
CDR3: CASGLEPGDQETQYF
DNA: TGTGCTAGTGGTTTGGAGCCAGGGGATCAAGAGACCCAGTACTTC

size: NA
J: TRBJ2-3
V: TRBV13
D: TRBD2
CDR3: CASSSATSGSTDTQYF
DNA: TGTGCCAGCAGCTCTGCAACTAGCGGGAGCACAGATACGCAGTATTTT

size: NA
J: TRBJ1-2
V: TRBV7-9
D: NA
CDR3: CASSVILQGYTF
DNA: TGTGCCAGCAGCGTTATCCTTCAAGGCTACACCTTC